Below, 11 T cell receptor beta chains from the same sample are listed, as sequenced in a study of shared clonotypes between healthy human individuals. Clones were sequenced by immunoSEQ multiplex PCR, and TCRdb holds only the in-frame ones, with some missing. Of approximately 400,000 clones detected, 95% to 97% appear once; the ten largest clones hold 0.32%. The sample taken for sequencing was memory CD8+ T cells sorted from blood. The subset was: CD45RO+ cells pooled with CCR7-negative TemRA cells. The receptors come from a man aged 25 to 40 in good health.

Here the CDR3 reads CASSQPGLAHNEQFF. Here the CDR3 DNA reads TGCGCCAGCAGCCAGCCGGGACTAGCGCACAATGAGCAGTTCTTC. The chain combines TRBV4-1 with TRBJ2-1; 10 positions agree with TRBD2. Trimming took 3 bases from V and 5 from J; bases not matched to a gene: 4. The germline gives CDR1 MGHRA, CDR2 YSYEKL. The CDR3 extends over 15 amino acids.

This chain uses TRBV6-8 with TRBJ2-2, with D possibly TRBD2 on 6 matching bases. With 7 bases removed from V and 6 bases from J, the gap between germline ends came to 12 bases. This CDR3 spans 13 amino acids. Germline-derived CDR1 and CDR2 are MNHGY and SAAAGT. The CDR3 nucleotides are TGTGCCAGCATGGGGGGAGAGGCCGGGGAGCTGTTTTTT. Protein: CASMGGEAGELFF.

The V gene is TRBV6-5, the J gene TRBJ2-1; D is perhaps TRBD1 (6 bases). V was pared by 4 bases and J by 2 bases, with 6 bases between. Germline V lookup: CDR1 MNHEY, CDR2 SVGAGI. This CDR3 is 13 amino acids long. Written as DNA, the CDR3 is TGTGCCAGCAGTTGGGACACCTACAATGAGCAGTTCTTC. Translation gives CASSWDTYNEQFF.

On this clone itself: The identical CDR3 is also encoded by other nucleotide sequences in the sample. The chain is built from TRBV30 and TRBJ2-7; a weak D match, TRBD2 (6 bases). V was trimmed by 0 bases and J by 4 bases, leaving 7 bases between them. Looked up from germline, CDR1 is GTSNPN and CDR2 is SVGIG (reference sequence). The CDR3 is made up of 12 amino acids. In DNA, the CDR3 is TGTGCCTGGAGTGTACGGGGGTACGAGCAGTACTTC. Protein product: CAWSVRGYEQYF. Full variable domain (rest looked up from reference TRBV30 and TRBJ2-7): SQTIHQWPATLVQPVGSPLSLECTVEGTSNPNLYWYRQAAGRGLQLLFYSVGIGQISSEVPQNLSASRPQDRQFILSSKKLLLSDSGFYLCAWSVRGYEQYFGPGTRLTVT.

V usage is TRBV6-5 and J usage is TRBJ2-1; 10 bases match TRBD1. The length of the CDR3 is 15 residues. CDR1 and CDR2 from the germline V gene are MNHEY and SVGAGI. V was pared by 7 bases and J by 5 bases, with 8 bases of the junction left unmatched. CDR3 sequence: CASNLGTGVNNEQFF. The CDR3 DNA follows: TGTGCCAGCAATTTAGGGACAGGGGTAAACAATGAGCAGTTCTTC.

This clone was seen only once. The V and J genes are TRBV27 and TRBJ2-7; weak D call: TRBD1 (6 bases). CDR1 and CDR2 (germline): MNHEY, SMNVEV (reference sequence). This CDR3 contains 15 residues. The V end lost 1 base, the J end lost 2 bases, and 12 bases lay between the germline ends. The CDR3 DNA reads as TGTGCCAGCAGTTTATTGGAACAGGGACCCTACGAGCAGTACTTC. The encoded protein is CASSLLEQGPYEQYF.

The V and J genes are TRBV11-2 and TRBJ2-7, with TRBD2 matching over 13 bases. The V gene end was trimmed by 4 bases and the J gene end by 3 bases; junction bases not matched to a gene: 6. Germline CDR1 SGHAT, CDR2 FQNNGV. The CDR3 contains 16 residues. CDR3 protein: CASSSTGLAGLYEQYF. The CDR3 coding sequence is TGTGCCAGCAGCTCAACGGGACTAGCGGGACTCTACGAGCAGTACTTC. The complete variable domain, with remaining parts taken from reference TRBV11-2 and TRBJ2-7, reads EAGVAQSPRYKIIEKRQSVAFWCNPISGHATLYWYQQILGQGPKLLIQFQNNGVVDDSQLPKDRFSAERLKGVDSTLKIQPAKLEDSAVYLCASSSTGLAGLYEQYFGPGTRLTVT.

This clone was observed a single time. The chain is built from TRBV19 and TRBJ2-2; no reliable D call. Germline CDR1 LNHDA, CDR2 SQIVND (reference sequence). This CDR3 has 16 residues. With 0 bases removed from V and 1 base from J, the gap between germline ends came to 9 bases. This CDR3 is CASSIDSPGNTGELFF. The CDR3 DNA reads TGTGCCAGTAGTATAGATTCCCCAGGGAACACCGGGGAGCTGTTTTTT.

V usage is TRBV5-6 and J usage is TRBJ2-2, with D unclear. CDR3 length: 13 residues. Germline V CDR1 and CDR2: SGHDT, YYEEEE. V gave up 3 bases and J gave up 2 bases, with 5 bases separating them. The CDR3 region is CASSSLNTGELFF. Written as DNA, the CDR3 is TGTGCCAGCAGCTCCCTAAACACCGGGGAGCTGTTTTTT.

The CDR3 loop is CASSQSAVTGELFF. The CDR3 bases are TGCGCCAGCAGCCAATCAGCGGTCACCGGGGAGCTGTTTTTT. The genes are TRBV4-1 and TRBJ2-2, with D possibly TRBD2 on 5 matching bases. Germline assignment: CDR1 MGHRA and CDR2 YSYEKL. The germline V and J ends were trimmed by 2 bases and 4 bases, with 8 bases remaining between them. This CDR3 spans 14 amino acids.

The rearrangement links TRBV6-1 to TRBJ2-7; TRBD1 agrees at 7 bases. V lost 7 bases, J lost 1 base, and 10 bases stayed unmatched. The CDR3 extends over 15 amino acids. Germline V gene sequence: CDR1 MNHNS, CDR2 SASEGT. DNA of the CDR3: TGTGCCAGCACTGTGGTGGCAGGGGGTTCCTACGAGCAGTACTTC. Residues: CASTVVAGGSYEQYF.